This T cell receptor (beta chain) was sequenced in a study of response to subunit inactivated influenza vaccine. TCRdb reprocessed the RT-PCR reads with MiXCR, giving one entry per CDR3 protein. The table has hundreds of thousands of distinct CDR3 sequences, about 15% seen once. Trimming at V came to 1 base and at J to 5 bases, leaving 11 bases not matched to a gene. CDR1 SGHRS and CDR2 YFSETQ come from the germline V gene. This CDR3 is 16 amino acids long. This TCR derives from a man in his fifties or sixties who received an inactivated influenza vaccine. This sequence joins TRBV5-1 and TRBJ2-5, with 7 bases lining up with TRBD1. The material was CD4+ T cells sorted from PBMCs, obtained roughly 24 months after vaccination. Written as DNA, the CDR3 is TGCGCCAGCAGCTTGTCGATGAGACAGGGTTGGGAGACCCAGTACTTC. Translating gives CASSLSMRQGWETQYF. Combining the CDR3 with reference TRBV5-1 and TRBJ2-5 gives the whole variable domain KAGVTQTPRYLIKTRGQQVTLSCSPISGHRSVSWYQQTPGQGLQFLFEYFSETQRNKGNFPGRFSGRQFSNSRSEMNVSTLELGDSALYLCASSLSMRQGWETQYFGPGTRLLVL.